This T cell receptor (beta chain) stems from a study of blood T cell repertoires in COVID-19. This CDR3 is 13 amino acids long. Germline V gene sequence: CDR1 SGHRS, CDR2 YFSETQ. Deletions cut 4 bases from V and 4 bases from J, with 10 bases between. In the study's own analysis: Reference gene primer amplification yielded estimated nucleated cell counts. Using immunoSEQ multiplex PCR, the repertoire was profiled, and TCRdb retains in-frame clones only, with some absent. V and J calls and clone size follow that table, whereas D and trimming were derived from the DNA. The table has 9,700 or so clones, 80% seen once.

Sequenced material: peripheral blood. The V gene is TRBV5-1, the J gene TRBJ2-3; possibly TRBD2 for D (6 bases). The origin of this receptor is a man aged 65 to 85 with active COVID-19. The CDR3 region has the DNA TGCGCCAGCAGCGAGACTAGTTCAGATACGCAGTATTTT. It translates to CASSETSSDTQYF.